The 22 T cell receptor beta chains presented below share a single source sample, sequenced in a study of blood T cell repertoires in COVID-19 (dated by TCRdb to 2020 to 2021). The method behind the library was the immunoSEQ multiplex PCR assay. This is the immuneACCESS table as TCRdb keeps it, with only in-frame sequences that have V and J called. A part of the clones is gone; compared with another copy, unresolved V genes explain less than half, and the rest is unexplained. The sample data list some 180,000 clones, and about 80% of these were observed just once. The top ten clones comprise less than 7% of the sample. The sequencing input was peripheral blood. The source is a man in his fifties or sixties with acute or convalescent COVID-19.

The CDR3 nucleotides read TGTGCCAGCAGCTTGGATCTCTTCTCCTATAATTCACCCCTCCACTTT. Amino acid sequence: CASSLDLFSYNSPLHF. The chain couples TRBV5-5 to TRBJ1-6, with D unresolved. The germline V and J ends were trimmed by 0 bases and 0 bases, with 7 bases remaining between them. Looked up from germline, CDR1 is SGHKS and CDR2 is YYEKEE (reference sequence). The CDR3 consists of 16 residues.

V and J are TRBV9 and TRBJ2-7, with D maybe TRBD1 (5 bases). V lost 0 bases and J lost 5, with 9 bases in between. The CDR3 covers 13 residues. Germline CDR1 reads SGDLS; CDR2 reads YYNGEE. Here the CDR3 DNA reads TGTGCCAGCAGCGTAGCTTGGGGCGACGAGCAGTACTTC. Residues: CASSVAWGDEQYF.

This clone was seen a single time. The CDR3 nucleotides read TGCGCCAGCAGCTTGGATCCCCCACAGGGCGGATCAGAGACCCAGTACTTC. As protein: CASSLDPPQGGSETQYF. V is TRBV5-1 and J is TRBJ2-5; TRBD1 is a possible D gene (6 bases). This CDR3 contains 17 residues. V gave up 0 bases and J gave up 4 bases, with 19 bases separating them. Germline values: CDR1 SGHRS, CDR2 YFSETQ.

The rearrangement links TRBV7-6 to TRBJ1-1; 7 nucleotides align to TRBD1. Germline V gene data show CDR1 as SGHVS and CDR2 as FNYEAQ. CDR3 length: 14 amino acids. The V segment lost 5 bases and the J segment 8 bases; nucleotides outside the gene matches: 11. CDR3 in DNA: TGTGCCAGCAGCCAACGGGACAGACAGATCGAAGCTTTCTTT. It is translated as CASSQRDRQIEAFF.

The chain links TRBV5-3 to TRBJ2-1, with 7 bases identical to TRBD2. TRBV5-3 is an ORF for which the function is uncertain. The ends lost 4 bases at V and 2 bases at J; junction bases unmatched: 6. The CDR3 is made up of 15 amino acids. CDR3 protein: CARSLGLAAYNEQFF. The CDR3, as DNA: TGTGCCAGAAGCCTCGGGCTAGCGGCCTACAATGAGCAGTTCTTC.

The CDR3, as DNA: TGTGCCAGCTACCCAGGGGGGAAGAATTCACCCCTCCACTTT. Translating gives CASYPGGKNSPLHF. V and J are TRBV18 and TRBJ1-6; 7 nucleotides line up with TRBD1. Germline lookup yields CDR1 KGHSH and CDR2 LQKENI. The length of the CDR3 is 14 residues. With V trimmed by 7 bases and J by 7 bases, 7 bases remained unmatched.

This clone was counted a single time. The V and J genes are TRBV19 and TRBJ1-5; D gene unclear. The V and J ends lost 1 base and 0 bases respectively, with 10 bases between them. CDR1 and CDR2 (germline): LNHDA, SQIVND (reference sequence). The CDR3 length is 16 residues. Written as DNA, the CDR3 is TGTGCCAGTAGTATAGGGGCGGGGTATAGCAATCAGCCCCAGCATTTT. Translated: CASSIGAGYSNQPQHF.

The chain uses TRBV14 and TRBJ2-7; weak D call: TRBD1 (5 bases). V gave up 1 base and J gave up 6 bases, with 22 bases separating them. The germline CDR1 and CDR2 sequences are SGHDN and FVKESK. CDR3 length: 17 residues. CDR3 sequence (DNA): TGTGCCAGCAGCCAAGTTTGGGTTTCGGGCAGGGCCGCCGAGCAGTACTTC. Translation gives CASSQVWVSGRAAEQYF.

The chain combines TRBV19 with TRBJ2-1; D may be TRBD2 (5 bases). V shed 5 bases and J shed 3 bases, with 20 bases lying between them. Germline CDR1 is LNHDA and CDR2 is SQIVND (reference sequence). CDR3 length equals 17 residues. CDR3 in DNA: TGTGCCAGTAGTCAAGGACTCCTTTACAATGGCTACAATGAGCAGTTCTTC. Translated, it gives CASSQGLLYNGYNEQFF.

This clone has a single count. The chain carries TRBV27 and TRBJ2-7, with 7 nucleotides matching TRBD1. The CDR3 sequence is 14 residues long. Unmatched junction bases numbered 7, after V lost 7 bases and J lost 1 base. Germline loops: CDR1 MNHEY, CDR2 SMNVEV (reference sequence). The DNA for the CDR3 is TGTGCCAGCACTTTGACAGGGAGTTCCTACGAGCAGTACTTC. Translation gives CASTLTGSSYEQYF.

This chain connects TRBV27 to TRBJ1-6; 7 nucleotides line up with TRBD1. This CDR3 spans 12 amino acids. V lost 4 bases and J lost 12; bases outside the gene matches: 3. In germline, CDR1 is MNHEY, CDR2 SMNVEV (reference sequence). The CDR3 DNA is TGTGCCAGCAGTTCCCCAGGGGGACCCCTCCACTTT. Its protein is CASSSPGGPLHF.

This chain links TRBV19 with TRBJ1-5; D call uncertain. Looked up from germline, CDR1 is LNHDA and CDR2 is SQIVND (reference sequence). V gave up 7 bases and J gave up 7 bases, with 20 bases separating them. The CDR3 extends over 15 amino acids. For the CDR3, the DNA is TGTGCCAGTATCCCCGGGTCTAACCTCAAGCAGCCCCAGCATTTT. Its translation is CASIPGSNLKQPQHF.

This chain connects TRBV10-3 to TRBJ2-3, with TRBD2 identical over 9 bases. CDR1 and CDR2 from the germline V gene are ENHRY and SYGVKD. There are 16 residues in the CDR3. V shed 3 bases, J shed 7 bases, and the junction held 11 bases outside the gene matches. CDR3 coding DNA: TGTGCCATCAGTGACTCCTTGGCGGGAGGGCCTAATACGCAGTATTTT. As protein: CAISDSLAGGPNTQYF.

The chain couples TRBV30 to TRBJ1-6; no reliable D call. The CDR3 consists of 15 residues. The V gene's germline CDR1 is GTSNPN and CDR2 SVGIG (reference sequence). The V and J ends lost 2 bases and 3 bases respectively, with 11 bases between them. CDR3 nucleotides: TGTGCCTGGAGTTATGAGCTTAACTATAATTCACCCCTCCACTTT. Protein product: CAWSYELNYNSPLHF.

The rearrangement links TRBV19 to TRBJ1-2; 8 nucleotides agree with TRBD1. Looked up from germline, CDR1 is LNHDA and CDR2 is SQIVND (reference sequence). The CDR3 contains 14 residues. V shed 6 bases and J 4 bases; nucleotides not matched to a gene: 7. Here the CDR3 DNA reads TGTGCCAGTAGCACCACAGGACAGGGCTATGGCTACACCTTC. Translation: CASSTTGQGYGYTF. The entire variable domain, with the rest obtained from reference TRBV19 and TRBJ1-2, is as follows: DGGITQSPKYLFRKEGQNVTLSCEQNLNHDAMYWYRQDPGQGLRLIYYSQIVNDFQKGDIAEGYSVSREKKESFPLTVTSAQKNPTAFYLCASSTTGQGYGYTFGSGTRLTVV.

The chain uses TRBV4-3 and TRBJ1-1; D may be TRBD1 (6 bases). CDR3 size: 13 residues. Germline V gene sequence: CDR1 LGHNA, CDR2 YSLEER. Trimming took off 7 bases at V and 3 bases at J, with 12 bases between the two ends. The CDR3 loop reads CASTTTGYTEAFF. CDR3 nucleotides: TGCGCCAGCACCACTACAGGGTACACTGAAGCTTTCTTT.

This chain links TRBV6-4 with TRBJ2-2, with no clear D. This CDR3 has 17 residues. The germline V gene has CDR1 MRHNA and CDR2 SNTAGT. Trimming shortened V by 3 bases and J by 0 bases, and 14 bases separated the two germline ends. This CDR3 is CASSERLFRTNTGELFF. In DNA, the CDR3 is TGTGCCAGCAGTGAGAGGTTGTTCAGAACGAACACCGGGGAGCTGTTTTTT.

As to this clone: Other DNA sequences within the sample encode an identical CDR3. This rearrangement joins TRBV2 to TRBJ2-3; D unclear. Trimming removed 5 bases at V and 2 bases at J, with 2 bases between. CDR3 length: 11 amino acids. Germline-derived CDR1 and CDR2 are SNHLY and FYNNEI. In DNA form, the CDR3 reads TGTGCCAGCAGTTACACAGATACGCAGTATTTT. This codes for CASSYTDTQYF.

CDR3 protein: CASSSGTSGPLTDTQYF. CDR3 sequence (DNA): TGTGCCAGCAGCTCCGGGACTAGCGGTCCGTTGACAGATACGCAGTATTTT. The chain employs TRBV4-2 and TRBJ2-3, with TRBD2 identical over 11 bases. J was trimmed by 3 bases and V by 5 bases; bases with no gene match: 10. The V gene's germline CDR1 is LGHNA and CDR2 YNFKEQ. There are 17 residues in the CDR3.

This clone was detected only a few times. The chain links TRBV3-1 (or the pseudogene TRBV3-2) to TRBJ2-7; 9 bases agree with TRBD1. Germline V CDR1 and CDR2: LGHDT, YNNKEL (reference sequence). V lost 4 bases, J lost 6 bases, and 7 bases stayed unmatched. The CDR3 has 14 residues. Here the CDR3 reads CASSLRDRVVEQYF. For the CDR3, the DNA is TGTGCCAGCAGCCTCCGGGACAGGGTAGTCGAGCAGTACTTC.

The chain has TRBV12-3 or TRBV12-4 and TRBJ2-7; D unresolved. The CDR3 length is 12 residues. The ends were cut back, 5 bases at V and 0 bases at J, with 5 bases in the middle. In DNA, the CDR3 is TGTGCCAGCAGTCGCAGCTCCTACGAGCAGTACTTC. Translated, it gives CASSRSSYEQYF.

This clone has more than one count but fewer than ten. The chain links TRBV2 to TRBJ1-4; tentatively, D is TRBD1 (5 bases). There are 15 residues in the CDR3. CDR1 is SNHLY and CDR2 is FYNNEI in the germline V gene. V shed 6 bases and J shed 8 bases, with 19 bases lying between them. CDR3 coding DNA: TGTGCCAGCAGGGGCGGTTGGCAGGGTTACGAAAAACTGTTTTTT. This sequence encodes CASRGGWQGYEKLFF. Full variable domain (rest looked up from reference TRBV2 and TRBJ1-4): EPEVTQTPSHQVTQMGQEVILRCVPISNHLYFYWYRQILGQKVEFLVSFYNNEISEKSEIFDDQFSVERPDGSNFTLKIRSTKLEDSAMYFCASRGGWQGYEKLFFGSGTQLSVL.